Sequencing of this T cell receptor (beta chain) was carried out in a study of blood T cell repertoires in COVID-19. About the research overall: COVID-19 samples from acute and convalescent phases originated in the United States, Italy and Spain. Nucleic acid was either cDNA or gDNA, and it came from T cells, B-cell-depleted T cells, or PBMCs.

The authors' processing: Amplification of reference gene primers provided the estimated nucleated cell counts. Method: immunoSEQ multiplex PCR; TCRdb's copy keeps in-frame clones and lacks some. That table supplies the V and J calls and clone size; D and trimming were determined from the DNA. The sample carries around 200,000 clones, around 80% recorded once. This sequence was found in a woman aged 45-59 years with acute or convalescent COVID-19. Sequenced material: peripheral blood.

CDR3 amino acids: CASSEIGTSGRDYEQYF. CDR3 nucleotide sequence: TGTGCCAGCAGTGAAATCGGGACTAGCGGGAGGGACTACGAGCAGTACTTC. V and J are TRBV25-1 and TRBJ2-7, with 16 bases that match TRBD2. Germline loops: CDR1 MGHDK, CDR2 SYGVNS. With V trimmed by 2 bases and J by 3 bases, 4 bases remained unmatched. The CDR3 has 17 residues.